Following are 11 T cell receptor beta chains from one sample sequenced in a study of T-cell memory formation after mild COVID-19 (dated by TCRdb to the early 2020s). The method was 5' RACE. Sequencing took place on an Illumina NovaSeq 6000. TCRdb applied fastp at Q25 and MiXCR to the public reads, then kept only in-frame beta chains. Identical CDR3 protein sequences are pooled into one entry, listed with their most common genes and DNA. The sample data list hundreds of thousands of distinct CDR3 sequences, and approximately 15% of these were observed just once. Clones ranked in the top ten supply roughly 21% of the sample. Sample: PBMCs or a T cell subset sorted from them (not recorded which). Source of these receptors: a man aged 18-30 years who had mild COVID-19 (a few samples of this study predate the infection). The sample titles of this study are shuffled in the database, so cell type and time point are left out; the donor was told from shared clones.

This chain links TRBV20-1 with TRBJ2-3, with D possibly being TRBD2 (6 bases). The CDR3 covers 15 residues. The ends were cut back, 1 base at V and 1 base at J, with 12 bases in the middle. Germline V gene sequence: CDR1 DFQATT, CDR2 SNEGSKA (reference sequence). CDR3 sequence reads: CSARAGWRGTDTQYF. CDR3 nucleotide sequence: TGCAGTGCTAGAGCAGGGTGGAGGGGCACAGATACGCAGTATTTT.

The sample holds a few counts of this clonotype. This chain connects TRBV10-3 to TRBJ1-4; D is undetermined. The CDR3 is 14 residues long. Germline loops: CDR1 ENHRY, CDR2 SYGVKD. The V and J ends lost 0 bases and 5 bases respectively, with 7 bases between them. The CDR3 region is CAISESPGNEKLFF. The CDR3 bases are TGTGCCATCAGTGAGTCGCCCGGGAATGAAAAACTGTTTTTT.

This clonotype appeared a few times. CDR3 DNA sequence: TGTGCCAGCAGCTTAGCGCGAAATCAGCCCCAGCATTTT. It specifies CASSLARNQPQHF. The chain links TRBV7-9 to TRBJ1-5; D uncertain. This CDR3 is 13 amino acids long. The germline gives CDR1 SEHNR, CDR2 FQNEAQ (reference sequence). V was cut by 0 bases and J by 4 bases, with 4 bases left in between.

This clonotype has only a few counts. The chain has TRBV7-2 and TRBJ1-4, with D unclear. CDR3 size: 12 residues. Germline V gives CDR1 SGHTA, CDR2 FQGNSA. V was shortened by 2 bases and J by 7 bases, with 5 bases between the two germline ends. The CDR3 region has the DNA TGTGCCAGCAGCTTAATTCCTGAAAAACTGTTTTTT. Translated: CASSLIPEKLFF.

In its sample, this clonotype was seen a few times. V usage is TRBV5-1 and J usage is TRBJ2-3, with 14 bases matching TRBD2. Trimming at V came to 4 bases and at J to 1 base, leaving 2 bases not matched to a gene. CDR1 SGHRS and CDR2 YFSETQ come from the germline V gene. This CDR3 has 16 amino acids. The CDR3 nucleotides read TGCGCCAGCAGCCGGGGACTAGCGGGGGGCACAGATACGCAGTATTTT. Translated: CASSRGLAGGTDTQYF. The variable domain in full, with the rest retrieved from reference TRBV5-1 and TRBJ2-3, is KAGVTQTPRYLIKTRGQQVTLSCSPISGHRSVSWYQQTPGQGLQFLFEYFSETQRNKGNFPGRFSGRQFSNSRSEMNVSTLELGDSALYLCASSRGLAGGTDTQYFGPGTRLTVL.

In this sample, this clonotype turned up a few times. V gene TRBV24-1 combines with J gene TRBJ1-5; D is ambiguous. The CDR3 has 13 amino acids. The germline CDR1 and CDR2 sequences are KGHDR and SFDVKD. V was pared by 5 bases and J by 4 bases, with 8 bases between. In nucleotides, the CDR3 is TGTGCCACCAGTGGGGGAGGGAATCAGCCCCAGCATTTT. Its translation: CATSGGGNQPQHF.

Many counts were recorded for this clonotype. The CDR3 DNA follows: TGCGCCAGCAGGAGACAGGGAGGCACAGATACGCAGTATTTT. It encodes CASRRQGGTDTQYF. The chain recombines TRBV5-1 with TRBJ2-3; 7 bases are a match to TRBD1. Germline V CDR1 and CDR2: SGHRS, YFSETQ. The J segment lost 1 base and the V segment lost 5 bases, leaving 4 bases of the junction unmatched. The CDR3 is 14 amino acids.

The chain couples TRBV7-3 to TRBJ2-1; no firm D call. V was pared by 11 bases and J by 3 bases, with 11 bases between. The germline V gene encodes CDR1 SGHTA and CDR2 FQGTGA. This CDR3 is built from 12 residues. The CDR3 region has the DNA TGTGCCCGGTTACCGAACTACAATGAGCAGTTCTTC. This sequence encodes CARLPNYNEQFF.

The V and J genes are TRBV7-9 and TRBJ2-1; a possible D gene is TRBD2 (6 bases). In germline, CDR1 is SEHNR, CDR2 FQNEAQ (reference sequence). The CDR3 length is 17 residues. Trimming left V 4 bases short and J 0 bases short, with 16 bases between. The CDR3 region is CASSSRGGGSSYNEQFF. CDR3 bases: TGTGCCAGCAGCTCGAGGGGAGGCGGCAGCTCCTACAATGAGCAGTTCTTC.

This clonotype was counted only a few times. The J gene is TRBJ2-2, the V gene TRBV5-6, with D possibly called TRBD1 or TRBD2 (5 bases each). This CDR3 has 17 residues. V lost 7 bases and J 3 bases, leaving 22 bases between the germline ends. Germline V CDR1 and CDR2: SGHDT, YYEEEE. The CDR3: CASSVGFGGSYTGELFF. The CDR3, as DNA: TGTGCCAGCTCCGTAGGTTTTGGGGGAAGTTACACCGGGGAGCTGTTTTTT.

This sequence joins TRBV4-2 and TRBJ2-6; D could derive from TRBD1 or TRBD2 (5 bases each). CDR1 and CDR2 from the germline V gene are LGHNA and YNFKEQ. Trimming removed 3 bases at V and 1 base at J, with 7 bases between. CDR3 length equals 15 residues. The CDR3 coding sequence is TGTGCCAGCAGCCAGGGGGAGTCTGGGGCCAACGTCCTGACTTTC. The encoded protein is CASSQGESGANVLTF.